These T cell receptor beta chains were read from a single sample in a study of T cell responses to AZD1222 COVID-19 vaccine. Some clones are missing from TCRdb's copy, which holds only in-frame ones; the method was immunoSEQ multiplex PCR. The sample carries approximately 28,000 clones, over 90% recorded once. Sample: peripheral blood, taken on day 0 of AZD1222 vaccination. All receptors derive from an adult in good health. Each CDR3 is given with its conserved first and last residue. D genes are given only for firm matches. Rows may omit the clone size; those that give it use once, few, many or a size class.

CDR3	DNA	J	V	size	D
CASSGDRGGGAFF	TGTGCCAGCAGCGGTGACAGGGGGGGCGGAGCTTTCTTT	TRBJ1-1	TRBV5-5	-	TRBD1
CASSSGQVAGYTF	TGCGCCAGCAGTTCCGGACAAGTGGCTGGCTACACCTTC	TRBJ1-2	TRBV5-1	-	-
CASSIGQGTGGMYNEQFF	TGTGCCAGTAGTATTGGGCAGGGGACGGGCGGAATGTACAATGAGCAGTTCTTC	TRBJ2-1	TRBV19	once	-
CASNPGGREDTQYF	TGCGCCAGCAATCCGGGGGGAAGGGAAGATACGCAGTATTTT	TRBJ2-3	TRBV5-1	-	TRBD2
CASSRGINQPQHF	TGTGCCAGCAGCCGAGGGATCAATCAGCCCCAGCATTTT	TRBJ1-5	TRBV12-3/TRBV12-4	-	-
CASSPGQGEICEQFF	TGCGCCAGCAGCCCCGGACAGGGTGAAATTTGTGAGCAGTTCTTC	TRBJ2-1	TRBV23-1	-	TRBD1
CASSRTGDSNQPQHF	TGCGCCAGCAGCCGGACAGGGGACAGCAATCAGCCCCAGCATTTT	TRBJ1-5	TRBV5-1	-	TRBD1
CASSPATGQLAEQYF	TGCGCCAGCAGCCCGGCCACGGGACAGTTAGCCGAGCAGTACTTC	TRBJ2-7	TRBV5-1	-	TRBD1
CASSSEGRLYNSPLHF	TGTGCCAGCAGCTCAGAGGGGCGGTTATATAATTCACCCCTCCACTTT	TRBJ1-6	TRBV7-8	-	-
CASSHPSGGRNTGELFF	TGCGCCAGCAGCCATCCCAGCGGAGGGCGAAACACCGGGGAGCTGTTTTTT	TRBJ2-2	TRBV4-1	-	-
CASSYERGYEQYF	TGTGCCAGCAGTTACGAGAGGGGGTACGAGCAGTACTTC	TRBJ2-7	TRBV6-5	-	-
CASSFPLLQGRYGYTF	TGTGCCAGCAGTTTTCCCCTTCTACAGGGGCGGTATGGCTACACCTTC	TRBJ1-2	TRBV28	-	TRBD1
CASSLQGNYGYTF	TGTGCCAGCAGCTTACAGGGAAACTATGGCTACACCTTC	TRBJ1-2	TRBV6-2/TRBV6-3	-	-
CASSKHQMGTNEKLFF	TGTGCCAGCAGCAAACACCAGATGGGAACTAATGAAAAACTGTTTTTT	TRBJ1-4	TRBV7-8	-	-
CASSFYFGGNEQFF	TGTGCCAGCAGCTTTTATTTCGGGGGCAATGAGCAGTTCTTC	TRBJ2-1	TRBV7-9	-	-
CAGAKRERETQYF	TGTGCCGGCGCGAAGCGGGAGCGAGAGACCCAGTACTTC	TRBJ2-5	TRBV5-4	-	TRBD2
CASRSTTESAKAFF	TGCGCCAGCAGGAGCACAACGGAGAGCGCGAAAGCTTTCTTT	TRBJ1-1	TRBV10-1	-	-
CASSQQGVGYTF	TGTGCCAGCAGTCAACAGGGGGTCGGCTACACCTTC	TRBJ1-2	TRBV6-2/TRBV6-3	-	TRBD1
CASSLGVNTEAFF	TGTGCCAGCAGTCTGGGGGTGAACACTGAAGCTTTCTTT	TRBJ1-1	TRBV6-5	-	-
CASSSRGTGTYGYTF	TGTGCCAGCAGTTCGAGAGGTACAGGGACCTATGGCTACACCTTC	TRBJ1-2	TRBV6-5	-	-
CASSVGTSGSNEQFF	TGTGCCAGCAGCGTCGGGACTAGCGGGAGTAATGAGCAGTTCTTC	TRBJ2-1	TRBV7-2	-	TRBD2
CASSQSLGGGATDTQYF	TGTGCCAGCAGCCAATCGTTGGGCGGGGGGGCCACAGATACGCAGTATTTT	TRBJ2-3	TRBV4-2	few	TRBD2
CASSLATNYGYTF	TGTGCCAGCAGCTTAGCGACCAACTATGGCTACACCTTC	TRBJ1-2	TRBV7-6	-	-
CASSGRGQGNTEAFF	TGTGCCAGTAGTGGCAGAGGACAGGGGAACACTGAAGCTTTCTTT	TRBJ1-1	TRBV19	-	TRBD1
CASSPEVHYGYTF	TGTGCCAGCAGTCCCGAGGTCCACTATGGCTACACCTTC	TRBJ1-2	TRBV12-3/TRBV12-4	-	-
CASSLGRGTDTQYF	TGTGCCAGCAGCTTAGGCAGGGGCACAGATACGCAGTATTTT	TRBJ2-3	TRBV11-2	-	-
CAWSAGNYGYTF	TGTGCCTGGAGTGCGGGTAACTATGGCTACACCTTC	TRBJ1-2	TRBV30	-	-
CASSRQAESRSGELFF	TGTGCCAGCAGCCGTCAGGCGGAAAGCCGGAGCGGGGAGCTGTTTTTT	TRBJ2-2	TRBV3-1/TRBV3-2	-	-
CASSQDYDTQYF	TGCGCCAGCAGCCAAGATTACGATACGCAGTATTTT	TRBJ2-3	TRBV4-1	-	-
CASSFGQGAGGELFF	TGTGCCAGCAGCTTTGGACAGGGGGCGGGCGGGGAGCTGTTTTTT	TRBJ2-2	TRBV7-8	-	TRBD1
CASSQVGRGNTEAFF	TGCGCCAGCAGCCAAGTGGGGCGGGGGAACACTGAAGCTTTCTTT	TRBJ1-1	TRBV4-1	-	-
CATSRAVVPEAFF	TGTGCCACCAGCAGAGCGGTTGTCCCTGAAGCTTTCTTT	TRBJ1-1	TRBV15	few	-
CASSPRDRGGQPQHF	TGTGCCAGCAGCCCCAGGGACAGGGGCGGTCAGCCCCAGCATTTT	TRBJ1-5	TRBV7-2	-	TRBD1
CASRELQGAGQPQHF	TGTGCCAGCAGGGAACTACAGGGGGCCGGTCAGCCCCAGCATTTT	TRBJ1-5	TRBV2	-	TRBD1
CASSWKGDSYGYTF	TGTGCCAGCAGCTGGAAAGGGGATTCCTATGGCTACACCTTC	TRBJ1-2	TRBV7-2	-	-
CASSKRTEGNTEAFF	TGTGCCAGCAGTAAACGGACCGAAGGGAACACTGAAGCTTTCTTT	TRBJ1-1	TRBV6-5	-	-
CASEREVYYNEQFF	TGTGCCAGCGAGCGGGAGGTTTACTACAATGAGCAGTTCTTC	TRBJ2-1	TRBV6-1	-	TRBD2
CASSQDSGFRSSPLHF	TGTGCCAGCAGCCAAGATTCAGGATTTAGGTCATCACCCCTCCACTTT	TRBJ1-6	TRBV14	-	-
CASSPRTGSNTEAFF	TGTGCCAGCAGCCCGCGGACAGGGAGCAACACTGAAGCTTTCTTT	TRBJ1-1	TRBV7-2	-	TRBD1
CASSLDTGFEQYF	TGTGCCAGCAGCCTAGACACAGGGTTCGAGCAGTACTTC	TRBJ2-7	TRBV11-2	few	-
CAWTRTPRATGANVLTF	TGTGCCTGGACCCGTACCCCCCGGGCCACGGGGGCCAACGTCCTGACTTTC	TRBJ2-6	TRBV30	-	-
CASTLGAELTQYF	TGTGCCAGCACCTTAGGGGCCGAACTAACGCAGTATTTT	TRBJ2-3	TRBV12-3/TRBV12-4	-	-
CASSQRVPLAETQYF	TGTGCCAGCAGCCAACGGGTCCCACTAGCAGAGACCCAGTACTTC	TRBJ2-5	TRBV3-1/TRBV3-2	few	-
CASTGLGNTEAFF	TGTGCCAGCACCGGGCTGGGAAACACTGAAGCTTTCTTT	TRBJ1-1	TRBV12-3/TRBV12-4	-	-
CASTHRQGAGEQYF	TGTGCCAGCACCCACAGACAGGGGGCAGGGGAGCAGTACTTC	TRBJ2-7	TRBV6-5	-	TRBD1
CASRPSGAYGYTF	TGTGCCAGCAGACCCTCGGGCGCTTATGGCTACACCTTC	TRBJ1-2	TRBV6-5	-	-
CASSPPLAKNTEAFF	TGTGCCAGCTCACCACCGCTGGCAAAGAACACTGAAGCTTTCTTT	TRBJ1-1	TRBV18	-	-
CATCLRRDYGYTF	TGTGCCACATGTCTTAGGCGGGACTATGGCTACACCTTC	TRBJ1-2	TRBV6-5	-	-
CASSPTHRRDGGYTF	TGTGCCAGCAGCCCAACACACCGGCGAGATGGTGGCTACACCTTC	TRBJ1-2	TRBV9	-	-
CASSLLQNTEAFF	TGTGCCAGCAGCTTATTACAGAACACTGAAGCTTTCTTT	TRBJ1-1	TRBV7-9	-	-